The source of this TCR beta chain is a study of glioma-infiltrating T cells after dendritic cell vaccination. The study, taken as a whole, reports: Higher pretreatment TIL content predicted longer progression-free time and survival.

Germline CDR1 reads LNHDA; CDR2 reads SQIVND (reference sequence). The CDR3 is 13 amino acids. Trimming pared 4 bases from V and 0 bases from J, leaving 6 bases between. The primer mix had 60 V beta and 13 J beta primers. Repertoires were generated with immunoSEQ multiplex PCR, while TCRdb's copy carries only in-frame clones and drops some. This table holds 90,000 to 100,000 clones, approximately 80% found once. Concerning this clone: As yet, its antigen is unknown.

This sequence joins TRBV19 and TRBJ1-1; D is unresolved. This sequence was found in a human donor with glioblastoma. The input for sequencing was blood, taken before dendritic cell vaccination. CDR3 coding DNA: TGTGCCAGTAGTACCGCTATGAACACTGAAGCTTTCTTT. Translating it yields CASSTAMNTEAFF.